Sequencing of this T cell receptor (beta chain) was carried out in a study of breast tumors, draining lymph nodes, adjacent tissues. General observations from the study: Tumor T cell lymph node origin was a supported hypothesis, not proven. Most tumor T cells seemingly derive from lymph node, then expand in tumor.

Axillary draining lymph nodes of breast cancer patients supplied the node samples. This clonotype was found a few times. The antigen is not known. TCRdb reanalysed the multiplex PCR reads using MiXCR and keeps one entry per CDR3 protein. The sample has approximately 120,000 distinct CDR3 sequences, 21% seen once. Trimming pared 0 bases from V and 4 bases from J, leaving 15 bases between. This CDR3 region has 15 residues. Germline V CDR1 and CDR2: GTSNPN, SVGIG (reference sequence). Sequencing was done on a sample of axillary lymph node tissue. The rearrangement links TRBV30 to TRBJ1-2; D is possibly TRBD1 (5 bases). The clonotype originates from a female donor with breast cancer. Some clones in this sample may be carry-over from other donors' samples. The CDR3 DNA sequence: TGTGCCTGGAGTGTTGGCGGGGCGTTATCCTATGGCTACACCTTC. Translation gives CAWSVGGALSYGYTF.